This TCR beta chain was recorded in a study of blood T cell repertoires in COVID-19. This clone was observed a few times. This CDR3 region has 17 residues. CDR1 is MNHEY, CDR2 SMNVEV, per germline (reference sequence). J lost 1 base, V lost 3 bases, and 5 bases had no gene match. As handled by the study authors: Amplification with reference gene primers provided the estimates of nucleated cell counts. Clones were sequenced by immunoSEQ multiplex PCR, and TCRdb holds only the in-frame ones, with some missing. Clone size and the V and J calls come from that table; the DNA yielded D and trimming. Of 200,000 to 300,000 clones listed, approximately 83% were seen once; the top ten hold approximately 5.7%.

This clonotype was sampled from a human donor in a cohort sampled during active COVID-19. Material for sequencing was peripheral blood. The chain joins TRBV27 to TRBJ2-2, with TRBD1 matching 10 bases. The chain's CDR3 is CASSLDRGTRNTGELFF. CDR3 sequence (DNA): TGTGCCAGCAGTTTGGACAGGGGGACGCGGAACACCGGGGAGCTGTTTTTT.